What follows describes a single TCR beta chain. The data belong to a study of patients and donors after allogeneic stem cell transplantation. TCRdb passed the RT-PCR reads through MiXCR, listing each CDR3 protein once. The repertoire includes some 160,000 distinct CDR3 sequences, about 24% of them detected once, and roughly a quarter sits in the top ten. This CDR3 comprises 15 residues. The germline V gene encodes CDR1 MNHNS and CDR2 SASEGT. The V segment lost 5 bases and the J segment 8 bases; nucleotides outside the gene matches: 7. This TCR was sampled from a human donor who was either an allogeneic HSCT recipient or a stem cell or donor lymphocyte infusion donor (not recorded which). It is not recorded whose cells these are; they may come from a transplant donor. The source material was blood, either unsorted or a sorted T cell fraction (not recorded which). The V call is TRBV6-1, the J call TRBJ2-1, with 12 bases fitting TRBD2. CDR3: CASSWTSGTWDEQFF. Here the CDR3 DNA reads TGTGCCAGCAGTTGGACTAGCGGGACCTGGGATGAGCAGTTCTTC.